The rows below give T cell receptor beta chains drawn from one sample of a study of OX40 agonist ivuxolimab in advanced cancers. Assay used: immunoSEQ multiplex PCR; TCRdb lists only in-frame clones, some missing. The sample shows roughly 58,000 clones, around 88% of them seen only once. Material: CD4+ or CD8+ T cells sorted from blood, obtained in a trial of the OX40 agonist ivuxolimab. The receptor source for this set is an adult with an advanced solid tumor such as melanoma, head and neck, liver or kidney cancer. CDR3s include the opening cysteine and the closing phenylalanine or tryptophan. A D gene is named only where the DNA matches it firmly. Clone size is stated in some rows and not others, as once, few, many or a class when expanded.

V gene	J gene	clone size	D gene	CDR3 DNA	CDR3 protein
TRBV10-2	TRBJ2-7	.	TRBD1	TGCGCCAGCAGACAGGGGGCCAGTCAATACGAGCAGTACTTC	CASRQGASQYEQYF
TRBV2	TRBJ1-5	.	.	TGTGCCAGCAGGGGGGGGGCAATCAATAGCAATCAGCCCCAGCATTTT	CASRGGAINSNQPQHF
TRBV28	TRBJ1-5	.	.	TGTGCCAGCAGGACCGTAGGGGGCAATCAGCCCCAGCATTTT	CASRTVGGNQPQHF
TRBV28	TRBJ1-2	once	TRBD1	TGTGCCAGCAGTCACGGGACAGGGGTAAACTATGGCTACACCTTC	CASSHGTGVNYGYTF
TRBV6-1	TRBJ2-7	few	TRBD1	TGTGCCAGTTGGGAAGGGGGCAATAGGTACGAGCAGTACTTC	CASWEGGNRYEQYF
TRBV7-9	TRBJ2-7	.	TRBD1	TGTGCCAGCAGCGAGACAGGGGGGTACGAGCAGTACTTC	CASSETGGYEQYF
TRBV11-3	TRBJ2-1	.	TRBD2	TGTGCCAGCAGCTCGGGACTAGCGGGAGTCCATGAGCAGTTCTTC	CASSSGLAGVHEQFF
TRBV7-9	TRBJ2-3	.	TRBD2	TGTGCCAGCAGCTTAGCTTTGACGGGAGGGCCTAGCACAGATACGCAGTATTTT	CASSLALTGGPSTDTQYF
TRBV10-3	TRBJ2-3	.	.	TGTGCCATCAGTGTATTCTTTGGTAGCACAGATACGCAGTATTTT	CAISVFFGSTDTQYF
TRBV5-1	TRBJ1-5	.	.	TGCGCCAGCAGCTTGGGAGGAGGGGGGGAGCCCCAGCATTTT	CASSLGGGGEPQHF
TRBV18	TRBJ2-3	.	TRBD2	TGTGCCAGCTCACCGGGGAGGACTAGCGGGGATACGCAGTATTTT	CASSPGRTSGDTQYF
TRBV7-3	TRBJ2-1	.	TRBD2	TGTGCCAGCAGCTTATTAGGTAGCGGGAGTCCTCCGTCCAAAGAGCAGTTCTTC	CASSLLGSGSPPSKEQFF
TRBV11-1	TRBJ1-1	.	TRBD1	TGTGCCAGCAGCTTAGGGACAGGGAGGGACACTGAAGCTTTCTTT	CASSLGTGRDTEAFF
TRBV5-4	TRBJ2-1	.	.	TGTGCCAGCAGCTTGGCCTCCGGGGGCGGTTTACACAATGAGCAGTTCTTC	CASSLASGGGLHNEQFF
TRBV29-1	TRBJ2-2	.	.	TGCAGCGCCAGGGGGGGAACTCCGAACACCGGGGAGCTGTTTTTT	CSARGGTPNTGELFF
TRBV29-1	TRBJ2-7	once	.	TGCAGCGTTGAAGAAAGGGGATACGAGCAGTACTTC	CSVEERGYEQYF
TRBV7-9	TRBJ2-5	once	.	TGTGCCAGCAGCCCCGTCCAAGAGACCCAGTACTTC	CASSPVQETQYF
TRBV27	TRBJ1-2	.	.	TGTGCCAGCGGGAGGGGCGGGTCGTATGGCTACACCTTC	CASGRGGSYGYTF
TRBV9	TRBJ2-2	.	TRBD2	TGTGCCAGCAGCGCTCCAGCGGGAGGGAGAACCGGGGAGCTGTTTTTT	CASSAPAGGRTGELFF
TRBV9	TRBJ2-1	.	TRBD2	TGTGCCAGCAGCCCCGGTAGTAGCGGGAGGGTCAATGAGCAGTTCTTC	CASSPGSSGRVNEQFF
TRBV30	TRBJ1-4	.	TRBD1	TGTGCGGGGGAAACAGGGGGTTTGTCGACTAATGAAAAACTGTTTTTT	CAGETGGLSTNEKLFF
TRBV7-2	TRBJ2-5	.	.	TGTGCCAGCAGCTTTGGCGGACTGACTCAAGAGACCCAGTACTTC	CASSFGGLTQETQYF
TRBV5-8	TRBJ2-2	.	TRBD1	TGTGCCAGCAGTTGGGACAGTGCGAACACCGGGGAGCTGTTTTTT	CASSWDSANTGELFF
TRBV6-5	TRBJ2-3	.	TRBD2	TGTGCCAGCAGTTACGGGGCGGGGGGGCAGACAGATACGCAGTATTTT	CASSYGAGGQTDTQYF
TRBV5-4	TRBJ2-2	.	TRBD1	TGTGCCAGCAGGGACAGGGGGCGGGAGGCCGGGGAGCTGTTTTTT	CASRDRGREAGELFF
TRBV9	TRBJ1-2	.	TRBD1	TGTGCCAGCAGCCCCGACAGGGAAAATCGCTATGGCTACACCTTC	CASSPDRENRYGYTF
TRBV19	TRBJ1-5	.	.	TGTGCCAGTAGTATGGCTCCGGGAGGCAATCAGCCCCAGCATTTT	CASSMAPGGNQPQHF
TRBV5-1	TRBJ2-3	.	TRBD2	TGCGCCAGCAGCTTGGCCAGGTCTAGCGGCCGCACAGATACGCAGTATTTT	CASSLARSSGRTDTQYF
TRBV11-1	TRBJ2-1	.	.	TGTGCCAGCAGCGCCTTGGCGGGCGGTATCAATGAGCAGTTCTTC	CASSALAGGINEQFF
TRBV4-1	TRBJ2-5	.	TRBD1	TGCGCCAGCAGCCTCCTCGGACAGGGGCTGGAGACCCAGTACTTC	CASSLLGQGLETQYF
TRBV28	TRBJ1-1	.	.	TGTGCCAGCAGCTCCGGGGGGAACATGAACACTGAAGCTTTCTTT	CASSSGGNMNTEAFF
TRBV28	TRBJ2-1	.	TRBD2	TGTGCCAGCAGTTCTGGTCGCTTAGCGGGGGGTTACAATGAGCAGTTCTTC	CASSSGRLAGGYNEQFF
TRBV7-9	TRBJ1-2	.	.	TGTGCCAGCAGCTTGCGTACCTTTGGGTATGGCTACACCTTC	CASSLRTFGYGYTF
TRBV27	TRBJ2-3	.	TRBD1	TGTGCCAGCAGTGGGACAGGGAAAATGAATACGCAGTATTTT	CASSGTGKMNTQYF
TRBV6-5	TRBJ1-5	few	TRBD1	TGTGCCAGCAGTTACACAGGGGGCGCTGATCAGCCCCAGCATTTT	CASSYTGGADQPQHF
TRBV2	TRBJ2-3	.	TRBD2	TGTGCCAGCAGCCACCGACTAGCGGGGGGACGGCGGGCAGATACGCAGTATTTT	CASSHRLAGGRRADTQYF
TRBV5-1	TRBJ2-2	.	TRBD1	TGCGCCAGCAGCCTACGGGACAGGGGTACCGGGGAGCTGTTTTTT	CASSLRDRGTGELFF
TRBV19	TRBJ2-7	.	TRBD2	TGTGCCAGTAGTCCGGGAGCGGGAGGGGTTACCTACGAGCAGTACTTC	CASSPGAGGVTYEQYF
TRBV6-4	TRBJ1-2	.	.	TGTGCCAGCAGTGACTCCCCGGGACGAGGGCATGGCTACACCTTC	CASSDSPGRGHGYTF
TRBV28	TRBJ1-1	once	.	TGTGCCAGCAGTTACGCTGGGACAACCAACACTGAAGCTTTCTTT	CASSYAGTTNTEAFF
TRBV4-1	TRBJ2-7	.	TRBD1	TGCGCCAGCAGCCAAGTGGGACAGGACTACGAGCAGTACTTC	CASSQVGQDYEQYF
TRBV5-8	TRBJ1-2	.	.	TGTGCCAGCAGCCAGGGGACCCGGCACTATGGCTACACCTTC	CASSQGTRHYGYTF
TRBV30	TRBJ1-3	few	.	TGTGCCTGGAGTGCTCTAACGACAGCGAGCTCTGGAAACACCATATATTTT	CAWSALTTASSGNTIYF
TRBV10-1	TRBJ1-1	.	.	TGCGCCAGCAGAAAAACTACGGACAGGAACACTGAAGCTTTCTTT	CASRKTTDRNTEAFF
TRBV5-6	TRBJ1-2	.	.	TGTGCCAGCAGCTTGGAGTCCGGGTATGGCTACACCTTC	CASSLESGYGYTF
TRBV27	TRBJ2-3	.	.	TGTGCCAGCAGTTTATTAGGGCGGAGGGGATCAACAGATACGCAGTATTTT	CASSLLGRRGSTDTQYF
TRBV18	TRBJ1-6	.	.	TGTGCCAGCTCACCAGCAAGGAATTCACCCCTCCACTTT	CASSPARNSPLHF
TRBV6-5	TRBJ1-2	.	.	TGTGCCAGCAGGGAGGGGGGCAACTATGGCTACACCTTC	CASREGGNYGYTF
TRBV7-2	TRBJ1-4	.	.	TGTGCCAGCAGCTTAGTGGGAGGCCGGGAAGAAAAACTGTTTTTT	CASSLVGGREEKLFF
TRBV10-3	TRBJ2-2	once	TRBD1	TGTGCCATCAGGGACAACAGGGGAAGCGGGGAGCTGTTTTTT	CAIRDNRGSGELFF
TRBV5-1	TRBJ1-4	.	.	TGCGCCAGCAGCTTGGAGGGGGGGCTGGCAACTAATGAAAAACTGTTTTTT	CASSLEGGLATNEKLFF
TRBV11-2	TRBJ2-1	.	TRBD1	TGTGCCAGCAGCGTCCAACAGGGGTTGGATGAGCAGTTCTTC	CASSVQQGLDEQFF
TRBV6-1	TRBJ1-2	.	.	TGTGCCACCCCGAGGGGTAATGAAGGAGGCTATGGCTACACCTTC	CATPRGNEGGYGYTF
TRBV5-1	TRBJ2-3	.	TRBD1	TGCGCCAGCAGCTCGACAGGGGGCGCAATGCCAGATACGCAGTATTTT	CASSSTGGAMPDTQYF
TRBV5-1	TRBJ2-7	.	TRBD1	TGCGCCAGCAGCTTGGGGTCAGGACAGGGGGCTTACGAGCAGTACTTC	CASSLGSGQGAYEQYF
TRBV19	TRBJ2-1	.	TRBD1	TGTGCCAGTAGTATAGGGGACAGGCCCCCTGGAAATGAGCAGTTCTTC	CASSIGDRPPGNEQFF
TRBV9	TRBJ1-1	.	.	TGTGCCAGCAGCGTAGCTCCAGGGCTCACTGAAGCTTTCTTT	CASSVAPGLTEAFF